The 30 T cell receptor beta chains listed next were all sequenced from one sample in a study of CD8 T cells in ankylosing spondylitis. Via MiXCR, TCRdb re-called the 5' RACE reads, giving one row per CDR3 protein. Of 250,000 to 300,000 distinct CDR3 sequences listed, 15% to 25% are singletons. Source material: blood, either unsorted or a sorted T cell fraction (not recorded which). These receptors came from a male donor with ankylosing spondylitis or in good health (not recorded which).

This clonotype appeared once. This chain uses TRBV19 with TRBJ1-1; D unresolved. The V end was cut by 3 bases, the J end by 4 bases, with 12 bases between. Looked up from germline, CDR1 is LNHDA and CDR2 is SQIVND (reference sequence). The CDR3 consists of 14 residues. The CDR3 bases are TGTGCCAGTAGTATCACCTTCACCGGCACTGAAGCTTTCTTT. It is translated as CASSITFTGTEAFF. The full variable domain, completed using reference TRBV19 and TRBJ1-1, is DGGITQSPKYLFRKEGQNVTLSCEQNLNHDAMYWYRQDPGQGLRLIYYSQIVNDFQKGDIAEGYSVSREKKESFPLTVTSAQKNPTAFYLCASSITFTGTEAFFGQGTRLTVV.

This chain uses TRBV6-2 or TRBV6-3 with TRBJ2-7; D gene ambiguous. The CDR3 extends over 13 amino acids. CDR1 is MNHEY and CDR2 is SVGEGT in the germline V gene. V was clipped by 6 bases and J by 1 base, with 10 bases between them. The CDR3 coding sequence is TGTGCCAGCAGGCCCATGGGTTCCTACGAGCAGTACGTC. Its translation is CASRPMGSYEQYV.

This clonotype came up many times. The J gene is TRBJ2-7, the V gene TRBV6-5; no firm D call. The V end was cut by 6 bases, the J end by 3 bases, with 15 bases between. The V gene's germline CDR1 is MNHEY and CDR2 SVGAGI. This CDR3 contains 14 residues. This CDR3 reads CASSLEWSGYEQYV. CDR3 nucleotide sequence: TGTGCCAGCAGCCTCGAGTGGTCGGGCTACGAGCAGTACGTC.

This clonotype occurred a few times. V and J are TRBV21-1 and TRBJ2-1; the DNA was not used to check the table's D call, TRBD2. TRBV21-1 is given as a pseudogene. This CDR3 is 18 amino acids long. The CDR3 sequence: CASSKEPLWTTSHNEQFF. The DNA of the CDR3 is TGTGCCAGCAGCAAAGAACCGCTCTGGACGACGTCACACAATGAGCAGTTCTTC.

The chain is built from TRBV28 and TRBJ2-3; 10 nucleotides agree with TRBD2. Germline trimming cut 6 bases from V and 3 bases from J; bases unmatched to any gene: 9. Germline values: CDR1 MDHEN, CDR2 SYDVKM. The CDR3 has 16 amino acids. CDR3 sequence (DNA): TGTGCCAGCAGAAAATATTTGACTAGCGGGACAGATACGCAGTATTTT. Translation: CASRKYLTSGTDTQYF. Full variable domain (remainder filled in from reference TRBV28 and TRBJ2-3): DVKVTQSSRYLVKRTGEKVFLECVQDMDHENMFWYRQDPGLGLRLIYFSYDVKMKEKGDIPEGYSVSREKKERFSLILESASTNQTSMYLCASRKYLTSGTDTQYFGPGTRLTVL.

This sequence joins TRBV5-6 and TRBJ2-2; TRBD1 aligns across 7 bases. CDR1 and CDR2 (germline): SGHDT, YYEEEE. This CDR3 is built from 16 residues. The J segment lost 7 bases and the V segment lost 4 bases, leaving 13 bases of the junction unmatched. CDR3 DNA: TGTGCCAGCAGCCGCGATCCGACAGGGTCCGTCGGGGAGCTGTTTTTT. This codes for CASSRDPTGSVGELFF.

A few counts support this clonotype. The J gene is TRBJ2-3, the V gene TRBV18; D might be TRBD2 (5 bases). The CDR3 has 13 amino acids. Between the trimmed V and J ends, which lost 8 bases and 2 bases, there was a span of 11 bases. CDR1 and CDR2 from the germline V gene are KGHSH and LQKENI. CDR3 residues: CASEGLATDTQYF. The CDR3 nucleotides are TGTGCCAGCGAAGGACTCGCCACAGATACGCAGTATTTT.

This clonotype was seen repeatedly, ten times or more. This chain uses TRBV20-1 with TRBJ2-3, with D possibly matching TRBD1 (5 bases). CDR3 length equals 16 residues. The germline V and J ends were trimmed by 1 base and 2 bases, with 16 bases remaining between them. Germline loops: CDR1 DFQATT, CDR2 SNEGSKA (reference sequence). The CDR3 reads CSARGRQRLYTDTQYF. Written as DNA, the CDR3 is TGCAGTGCTAGAGGAAGACAGCGCCTTTACACAGATACGCAGTATTTT.

This sequence joins TRBV28 and TRBJ2-1; perhaps TRBD1 as D (5 bases). In germline, CDR1 is MDHEN, CDR2 SYDVKM. CDR3 size: 15 residues. The germline V and J ends were trimmed by 3 bases and 3 bases, with 12 bases remaining between them. The CDR3 DNA reads TGTGCCAGCAGTTTCGCCCCGACAGACTACAATGAGCAGTTCTTC. Its translation is CASSFAPTDYNEQFF. Using reference TRBV28 and TRBJ2-1 for the parts outside the CDR3, the full variable domain is DVKVTQSSRYLVKRTGEKVFLECVQDMDHENMFWYRQDPGLGLRLIYFSYDVKMKEKGDIPEGYSVSREKKERFSLILESASTNQTSMYLCASSFAPTDYNEQFFGPGTRLTVL.

As concerns this clonotype: The junction does not match germline at one end; this may be a read error. This rearrangement joins TRBV4-2 to TRBJ2-3, with no clear D. The V gene's germline CDR1 is LGHNA and CDR2 YNFKEQ. The CDR3 sequence is 16 residues long. For the CDR3, the DNA is TGTGCCGGCAGCCAACCAATCGAAGCCCGCACAGATACGCAGTATTTT. Encoded protein: CAGSQPIEARTDTQYF.

The V and J genes are TRBV7-9 and TRBJ2-1; the match to TRBD1 covers 12 bases. In germline, CDR1 is SEHNR, CDR2 FQNEAQ (reference sequence). V trimming: 3 bases; J trimming: 8 bases; junction bases outside the gene matches: 2. The CDR3 is 14 residues long. The CDR3 here is CASSLRDRGHEQFF. For the CDR3, the DNA is TGTGCCAGCAGCTTGCGGGACAGGGGGCATGAGCAGTTCTTC.

This clonotype was recorded a few times. The V call is TRBV7-8, the J call TRBJ2-1; TRBD1 aligns across 8 bases. The CDR3 is made up of 17 amino acids. J lost 3 bases, V lost 6 bases, and 13 bases had no gene match. Germline CDR1 reads SGHVS; CDR2 reads FQNEAQ. CDR3 nucleotides: TGTGCCAGCAGTAAATCTAGGAACAGGGGGGACTACAATGAGCAGTTCTTC. Translated, it gives CASSKSRNRGDYNEQFF.

In its sample, this clonotype was seen a few times. The chain employs TRBV27 and TRBJ1-1, with TRBD1 matching over 8 bases. The germline V gene has CDR1 MNHEY and CDR2 SMNVEV (reference sequence). The J segment lost 4 bases and the V segment lost 5 bases, leaving 9 bases of the junction unmatched. The CDR3 has 15 residues. As DNA, the CDR3 is TGTGCCAGCAGTGCTTCCGGGACAGGAGGCACTGAAGCTTTCTTT. Its protein is CASSASGTGGTEAFF.

This clonotype was counted a few times. The chain is built from TRBV20-1 and TRBJ2-2; D is unclear. CDR3 length: 13 residues. Looked up from germline, CDR1 is DFQATT and CDR2 is SNEGSKA (reference sequence). V was cut by 4 bases and J by 1 base, with 7 bases left in between. DNA of the CDR3: TGCAGTGCTACACAGATGAACACCGGGGAGCTGTTTTTT. Translation gives CSATQMNTGELFF.

The chain couples TRBV5-5 to TRBJ2-2; 8 bases agree with TRBD2. CDR1 and CDR2 from the germline V gene are SGHKS and YYEKEE (reference sequence). J lost 10 bases, V lost 4 bases, and 6 bases had no gene match. The CDR3 has 13 residues. CDR3 loop: CASSTPGGLELFF. CDR3 in DNA: TGTGCCAGCAGCACACCGGGGGGGCTGGAGCTGTTTTTT.

CDR3 sequence: CASSLEGSTNSPLHF. As DNA, the CDR3 is TGTGCCAGCAGCTTGGAGGGGTCCACCAATTCACCCCTCCACTTT. The chain recombines TRBV5-8 with TRBJ1-6; a possible D gene is TRBD1 (5 bases). This CDR3 region has 15 residues. The germline V gene encodes CDR1 SGHTS and CDR2 YDEGEE. Trimming shortened V by 0 bases and J by 7 bases, and 11 bases separated the two germline ends.

The chain employs TRBV30 and TRBJ2-5, with 8 bases that match TRBD1. The germline gives CDR1 GTSNPN, CDR2 SVGIG (reference sequence). V gave up 4 bases and J gave up 0 bases; unmatched junction bases: 1. The CDR3 consists of 13 residues. CDR3 protein: CAWNRGYQETQYF. Written as DNA, the CDR3 is TGTGCCTGGAACAGGGGGTACCAAGAGACCCAGTACTTC.

This clonotype was seen repeatedly, ten times or more. A read error may account for a junction end that differs from germline. The rearrangement uses TRBV5-3 and TRBJ1-3, with D maybe TRBD1 (6 bases). TRBV5-3 is recorded as an ORF, its role being uncertain. This CDR3 spans 16 amino acids. The CDR3 region has the DNA TGTGCCAGCAGCTTCCCCCCAGGGGCTTCTGGAAACACCATATATTTT. This sequence encodes CASSFPPGASGNTIYF.

V is TRBV6-1 and J is TRBJ1-2; D is unclear. The germline V gene encodes CDR1 MNHNS and CDR2 SASEGT. The length of the CDR3 is 15 residues. V gave up 2 bases and J gave up 5 bases, with 15 bases separating them. The CDR3 sequence is CASSELVGFTYGYTF. In DNA, the CDR3 is TGTGCCAGCAGTGAACTCGTCGGATTTACGTATGGCTACACCTTC.

The J gene is TRBJ1-2, the V gene TRBV6-1; maybe TRBD1 (6 bases). The CDR3 runs 14 residues. CDR1 and CDR2 (germline): MNHNS, SASEGT. V was trimmed by 4 bases and J by 4 bases, leaving 13 bases between them. CDR3: CASSGQQGFYGYTF. The CDR3 bases are TGTGCCAGCAGTGGGCAACAGGGATTCTATGGCTACACCTTC.

The chain has TRBV5-1 and TRBJ1-4; 8 positions agree with TRBD1. This CDR3 has 14 amino acids. Germline V lookup: CDR1 SGHRS, CDR2 YFSETQ. The V segment lost 5 bases and the J segment 7 bases; nucleotides outside the gene matches: 7. Written as DNA, the CDR3 is TGCGCCAGCAGTTATGGACAGGGAGGTGAAAAACTGTTTTTT. Its translation: CASSYGQGGEKLFF. The full variable domain, its missing parts supplied by reference TRBV5-1 and TRBJ1-4, is KAGVTQTPRYLIKTRGQQVTLSCSPISGHRSVSWYQQTPGQGLQFLFEYFSETQRNKGNFPGRFSGRQFSNSRSEMNVSTLELGDSALYLCASSYGQGGEKLFFGSGTQLSVL.

This clonotype was found a few times. This chain connects TRBV7-8 to TRBJ1-4; perhaps TRBD1 as D (5 bases). Looked up from germline, CDR1 is SGHVS and CDR2 is FQNEAQ. The length of the CDR3 is 17 residues. Deletions cut 5 bases from V and 0 bases from J, with 16 bases between. The CDR3: CASSPRGRFATNEKLFF. The CDR3 nucleotides are TGTGCCAGCAGCCCGAGGGGCAGGTTTGCAACTAATGAAAAACTGTTTTTT.

A remark on this clonotype: One base away lies a much larger clone, so this may be a sequencing read error. CDR3 bases: TGTGCCGGCAGTATAGGAGGTATTAGCTCCTACAATGAGCAGTTCTTC. Its translation is CAGSIGGISSYNEQFF. This chain joins TRBV28 and TRBJ2-1; tentatively, D is TRBD2 (5 bases). Germline CDR1 reads MDHEN; CDR2 reads SYDVKM. This CDR3 is built from 16 residues.

This clonotype was picked up many times. V is TRBV5-5 and J is TRBJ2-5; 8 nucleotides agree with TRBD2. The V gene end was trimmed by 4 bases and the J gene end by 4 bases; junction bases not matched to a gene: 12. There are 16 residues in the CDR3. Germline V gene lookup returns CDR1 SGHKS and CDR2 YYEKEE (reference sequence). The CDR3 bases are TGTGCCAGCAGCCGTGAACTGGCTAGCGGGCGAGAGACCCAGTACTTC. This encodes CASSRELASGRETQYF.

This clonotype came up many times. The chain is built from TRBV27 and TRBJ2-2; D gene uncertain. CDR3 length equals 13 residues. Germline-derived CDR1 and CDR2 are MNHEY and SMNVEV (reference sequence). Trimming took off 5 bases at V and 6 bases at J, with 10 bases between the two ends. CDR3 loop: CASSRPGAGELFF. CDR3 nucleotides: TGTGCCAGCAGTCGCCCTGGCGCCGGGGAGCTGTTTTTT.

The chain joins TRBV5-1 to TRBJ1-4, with D maybe TRBD1 (5 bases). Germline V gives CDR1 SGHRS, CDR2 YFSETQ. V was shortened by 3 bases and J by 8 bases, with 17 bases between the two germline ends. The CDR3 has 15 amino acids. The CDR3 sequence is CASSSAGTGAEKLFF. CDR3 coding DNA: TGCGCCAGCAGCTCAGCCGGGACCGGGGCGGAAAAACTGTTTTTT.

This clonotype has just a few counts. The rearrangement joins TRBV20-1 to TRBJ1-2; D uncertain. Trimming took off 0 bases at V and 3 bases at J, with 8 bases between the two ends. Germline V gene sequence: CDR1 DFQATT, CDR2 SNEGSKA (reference sequence). The CDR3 is 13 amino acids. CDR3 DNA: TGCAGTGCTAGAGATTCGCCCCACTATGGCTACACCTTC. Encoded protein: CSARDSPHYGYTF.

Ten or more counts support this clonotype. V usage is TRBV5-1 and J usage is TRBJ2-7, with TRBD1 matching 9 bases. The CDR3 runs 16 residues. Per germline, CDR1 SGHRS and CDR2 YFSETQ. V lost 2 bases and J lost 0; bases outside the gene matches: 6. CDR3 DNA: TGCGCCAGCAGCTTTGGGGGACAGGGAAGCTCCTACGAGCAGTACGTC. Translating gives CASSFGGQGSSYEQYV.

The chain recombines TRBV28 with TRBJ2-3, with TRBD2 matching 7 bases. Trimming took 3 bases from V and 3 from J; bases not matched to a gene: 6. The germline V gene has CDR1 MDHEN and CDR2 SYDVKM. This CDR3 has 15 residues. CDR3 bases: TGTGCCAGCAGTTTGGCGGGAGTTTTGACAGATACGCAGTATTTT. It specifies CASSLAGVLTDTQYF.

V is TRBV5-1 and J is TRBJ2-1, with 7 bases matching TRBD2. V was pared by 6 bases and J by 0 bases, with 6 bases of the junction left unmatched. Germline CDR1 and CDR2: SGHRS and YFSETQ. The CDR3 covers 15 residues. The CDR3 loop reads CASTTGGGSYNEQFF. The DNA for the CDR3 is TGCGCCAGCACCACGGGGGGTGGCTCCTACAATGAGCAGTTCTTC.